One sample yielded the 6 T cell receptor beta chains listed below, sequenced in a study of T cells after yellow fever vaccination. TCRdb analysed the 5' RACE reads with MiXCR anew, one entry per CDR3 protein. This table has hundreds of thousands of distinct CDR3 sequences, around 4.9% appearing once. Sequenced here: CD4+ T cells sorted from PBMCs, sampled on the day of the yellow fever booster vaccination. All receptors come from a man between 18 and 35 years old who received the YFV17D yellow fever vaccine.

This clonotype has a handful of counts. This chain joins TRBV30 and TRBJ1-1; D ambiguous. Germline V gives CDR1 GTSNPN, CDR2 SVGIG (reference sequence). CDR3 length: 13 residues. V was cut by 2 bases and J by 4 bases, with 11 bases left in between. Here the CDR3 DNA reads TGTGCCTGGAGTCGCCAGATGGCCACTGAAGCTTTCTTT. It translates to CAWSRQMATEAFF.

This clonotype has only a few counts. This CDR3 reads CASSWTGSETQYF. The CDR3 coding sequence is TGTGCCAGCAGCTGGACAGGGTCGGAGACCCAGTACTTC. The V and J genes are TRBV7-9 and TRBJ2-5, with 8 bases matching TRBD1. The junction had 3 bases not matched to a gene; V was cut back by 4 bases and J by 5 bases. There are 13 residues in the CDR3. Per germline, CDR1 SEHNR and CDR2 FQNEAQ (reference sequence). Based on the CDR3 plus reference TRBV7-9 and TRBJ2-5, the full variable domain is DTGVSQNPRHKITKRGQNVTFRCDPISEHNRLYWYRQTLGQGPEFLTYFQNEAQLEKSRLLSDRFSAERPKGSFSTLEIQRTEQGDSAMYLCASSWTGSETQYFGPGTRLLVL.

This clonotype appeared a few times. The chain recombines TRBV2 with TRBJ2-3; 10 nucleotides agree with TRBD2. The CDR3 extends over 15 amino acids. CDR1 and CDR2 from the germline V gene are SNHLY and FYNNEI. The J segment lost 2 bases and the V segment lost 6 bases, leaving 5 bases of the junction unmatched. The CDR3 region has the DNA TGTGCCAGCAGGAGCACTAGCGGGGTCACAGATACGCAGTATTTT. This gives the protein CASRSTSGVTDTQYF.

This clonotype was recorded at least ten times. The chain recombines TRBV7-2 with TRBJ1-1; no definite D call. This CDR3 is built from 12 residues. Trimming cost V 4 bases and J 10 bases, with 13 bases left between them. CDR1 and CDR2 (germline): SGHTA, FQGNSA. The CDR3 here is CASSSAWLGAFF. The CDR3 DNA sequence: TGTGCCAGCAGCTCCGCGTGGTTGGGAGCTTTCTTT.

This clonotype was found a few times. This sequence joins TRBV2 and TRBJ1-6; D remains ambiguous. CDR3 length equals 13 residues. Germline V gene lookup returns CDR1 SNHLY and CDR2 FYNNEI. The V end lost 3 bases, the J end lost 4 bases, and 4 bases lay between the germline ends. The CDR3 here is CASSDRYNSPLHF. The CDR3 nucleotides read TGTGCCAGCAGTGACAGATATAATTCACCCCTCCACTTT.

This clonotype has just a few counts. This rearrangement joins TRBV10-3 to TRBJ2-5, with a possible D match to TRBD1 (6 bases). Trimming took off 0 bases at V and 3 bases at J, with 14 bases between the two ends. The CDR3 is 16 residues long. The germline V gene encodes CDR1 ENHRY and CDR2 SYGVKD. CDR3 region: CAISESQPEGEETQYF. In DNA, the CDR3 is TGTGCCATCAGTGAGTCCCAACCAGAGGGGGAAGAGACCCAGTACTTC.